The clone carrying this TCR beta chain was observed a handful of times. The antigen is undetermined. The CDR3 consists of 13 residues. V was trimmed by 6 bases and J by 3 bases, leaving 11 bases between them. CDR1 is MNHEY and CDR2 is SVGAGI in the germline V gene. Sample-barcoded 5' priming and a J-beta primer mix drove a second PCR of about 6 to 12 cycles. TCRdb reprocessed the 5' RACE reads with MiXCR, giving one entry per CDR3 protein. The table lists over a million distinct CDR3 sequences, about 45% of them singletons. These data belong to a study of blood T cells in healthy people across ages. Study results and caveats: Observed TCR beta diversity per million T cells went down as age went up. This fall followed a roughly linear course with age.

The chain joins TRBV6-5 to TRBJ1-1; D is unresolved. The material sequenced was blood. The receptor was derived from a woman aged 18-30 years in good health. Written as DNA, the CDR3 is TGTGCCAGCAGCCGACGGGCCGACACTGAAGCTTTCTTT. It yields the protein CASSRRADTEAFF.